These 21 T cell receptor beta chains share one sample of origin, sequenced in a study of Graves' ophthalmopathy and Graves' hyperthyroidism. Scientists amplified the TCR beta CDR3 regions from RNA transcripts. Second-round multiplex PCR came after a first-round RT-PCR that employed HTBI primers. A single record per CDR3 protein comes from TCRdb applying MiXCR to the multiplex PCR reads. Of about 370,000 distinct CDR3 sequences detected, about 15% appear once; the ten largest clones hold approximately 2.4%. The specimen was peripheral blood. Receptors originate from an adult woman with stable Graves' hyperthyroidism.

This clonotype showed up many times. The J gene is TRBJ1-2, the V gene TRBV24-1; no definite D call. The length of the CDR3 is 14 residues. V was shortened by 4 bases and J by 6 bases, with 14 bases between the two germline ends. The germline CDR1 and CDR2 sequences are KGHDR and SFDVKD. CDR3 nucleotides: TGTGCCACCAGTGACCTCCGGGATAGCGATGGCTACACCTTC. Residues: CATSDLRDSDGYTF.

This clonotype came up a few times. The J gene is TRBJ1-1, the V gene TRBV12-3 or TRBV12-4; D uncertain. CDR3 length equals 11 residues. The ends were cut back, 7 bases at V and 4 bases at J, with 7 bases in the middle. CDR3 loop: CASNPGTEAFF. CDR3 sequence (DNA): TGTGCCAGCAACCCCGGCACTGAAGCTTTCTTT.

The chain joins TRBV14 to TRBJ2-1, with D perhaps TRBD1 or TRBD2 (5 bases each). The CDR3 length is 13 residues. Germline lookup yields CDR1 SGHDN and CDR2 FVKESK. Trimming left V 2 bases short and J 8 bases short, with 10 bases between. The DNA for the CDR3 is TGTGCCAGCAGCCAACTCCGGGGCTATGAGCAGTTCTTC. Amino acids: CASSQLRGYEQFF.

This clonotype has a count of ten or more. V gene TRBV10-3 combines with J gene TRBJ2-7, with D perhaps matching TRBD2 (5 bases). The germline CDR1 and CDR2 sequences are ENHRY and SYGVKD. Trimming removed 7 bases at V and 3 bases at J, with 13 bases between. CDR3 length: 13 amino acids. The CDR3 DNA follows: TGTGCCATCAAAGGTAGCGCACACTACGAGCAGTACTTC. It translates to CAIKGSAHYEQYF.

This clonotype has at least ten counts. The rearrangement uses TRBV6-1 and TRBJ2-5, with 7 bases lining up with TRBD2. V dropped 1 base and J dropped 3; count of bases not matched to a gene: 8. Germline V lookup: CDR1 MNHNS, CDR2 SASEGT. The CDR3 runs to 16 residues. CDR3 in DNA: TGTGCCAGCAGTGAAGGATCGGCTAGCGGAGAAGAGACCCAGTACTTC. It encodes CASSEGSASGEETQYF.

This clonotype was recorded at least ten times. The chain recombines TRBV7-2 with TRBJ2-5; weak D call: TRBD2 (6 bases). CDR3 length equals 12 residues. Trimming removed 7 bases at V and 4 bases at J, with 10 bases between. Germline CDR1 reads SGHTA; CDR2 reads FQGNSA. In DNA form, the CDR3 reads TGTGCCAGCATGCGGGATGGAGAGACCCAGTACTTC. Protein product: CASMRDGETQYF.

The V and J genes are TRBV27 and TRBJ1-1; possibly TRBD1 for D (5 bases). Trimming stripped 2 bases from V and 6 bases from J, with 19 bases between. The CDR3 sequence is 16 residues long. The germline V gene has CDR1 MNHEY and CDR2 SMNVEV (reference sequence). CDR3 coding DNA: TGTGCCAGCAGTTTACGGGCCGGGACCTTGGGCGCTGAAGCTTTCTTT. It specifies CASSLRAGTLGAEAFF.

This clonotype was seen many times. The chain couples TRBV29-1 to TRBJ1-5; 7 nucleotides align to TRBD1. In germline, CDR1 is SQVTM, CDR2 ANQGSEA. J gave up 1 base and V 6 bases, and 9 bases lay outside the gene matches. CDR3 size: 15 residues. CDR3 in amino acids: CSVVTGAESNQPQHF. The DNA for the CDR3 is TGCAGCGTGGTCACAGGGGCAGAAAGCAATCAGCCCCAGCATTTT.

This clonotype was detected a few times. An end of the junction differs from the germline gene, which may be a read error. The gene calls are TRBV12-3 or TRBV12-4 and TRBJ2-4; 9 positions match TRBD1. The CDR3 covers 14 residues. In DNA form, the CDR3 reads TGTGCCAGCAGGAATCCGGGACAGGGAAACATTAAGTACTTC. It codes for CASRNPGQGNIKYF.

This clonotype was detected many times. DNA for the CDR3: TGCGCCAGCAGCTACACAAGCGGGAACTACGAGCAGTACTTC. Translation: CASSYTSGNYEQYF. This chain joins TRBV5-1 and TRBJ2-7; 7 nucleotides agree with TRBD2. Trimming at V came to 3 bases and at J to 3 bases, leaving 6 bases not matched to a gene. Germline CDR1 reads SGHRS; CDR2 reads YFSETQ. The CDR3 length is 14 residues.

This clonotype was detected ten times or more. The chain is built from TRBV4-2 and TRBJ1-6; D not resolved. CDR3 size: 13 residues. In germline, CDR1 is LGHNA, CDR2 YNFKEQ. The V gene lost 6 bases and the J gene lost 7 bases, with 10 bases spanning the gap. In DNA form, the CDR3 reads TGTGCCAGCAGGGTAGGGCAAAATTCACCCCTCCACTTT. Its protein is CASRVGQNSPLHF.

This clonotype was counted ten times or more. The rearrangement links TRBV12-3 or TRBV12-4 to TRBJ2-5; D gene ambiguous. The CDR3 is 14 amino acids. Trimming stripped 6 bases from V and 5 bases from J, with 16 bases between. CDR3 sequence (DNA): TGTGCCAGCAGCCGATTTGGACCCATTGAGACCCAGTACTTC. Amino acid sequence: CASSRFGPIETQYF.

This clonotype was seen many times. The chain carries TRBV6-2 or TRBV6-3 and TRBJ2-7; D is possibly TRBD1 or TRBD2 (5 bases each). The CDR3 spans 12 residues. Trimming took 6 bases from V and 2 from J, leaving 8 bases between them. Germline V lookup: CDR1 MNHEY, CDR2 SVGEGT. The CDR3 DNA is TGTGCCAGCAGAGGGACCGCCTACGAGCAGTACTTC. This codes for CASRGTAYEQYF.

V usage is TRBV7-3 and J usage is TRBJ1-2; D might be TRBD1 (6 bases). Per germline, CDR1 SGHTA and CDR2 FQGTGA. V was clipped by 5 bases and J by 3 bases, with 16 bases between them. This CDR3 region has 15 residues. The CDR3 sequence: CASSELTGGDYGYTF. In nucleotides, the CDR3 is TGTGCCAGCAGCGAATTGACAGGTGGCGACTATGGCTACACCTTC.

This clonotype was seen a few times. CDR3 sequence (DNA): TGTGCCAGCAGCCAAGCGGGACGCTCCTACGAGCAGTACTTC. Amino acids: CASSQAGRSYEQYF. The chain joins TRBV3-1 to TRBJ2-7, with D perhaps TRBD1 or TRBD2 (5 bases each). CDR3 length: 14 residues. Deletions cut 1 base from V and 0 bases from J, with 7 bases between. Per germline, CDR1 LGHDT and CDR2 YNNKEL (reference sequence).

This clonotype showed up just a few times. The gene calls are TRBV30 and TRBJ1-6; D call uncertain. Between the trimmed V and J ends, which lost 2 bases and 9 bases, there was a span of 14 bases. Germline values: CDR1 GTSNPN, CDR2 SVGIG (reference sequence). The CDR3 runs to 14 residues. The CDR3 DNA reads TGTGCCTGGAGTTTGGGCCAGTCTGGTTCACCCCTCCACTTT. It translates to CAWSLGQSGSPLHF.

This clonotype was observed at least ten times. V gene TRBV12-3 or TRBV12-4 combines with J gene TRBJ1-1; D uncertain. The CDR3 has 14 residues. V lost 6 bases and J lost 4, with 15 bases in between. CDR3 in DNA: TGTGCCAGCAGACCCTGGGTGGATGGCACTGAAGCTTTCTTT. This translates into CASRPWVDGTEAFF.

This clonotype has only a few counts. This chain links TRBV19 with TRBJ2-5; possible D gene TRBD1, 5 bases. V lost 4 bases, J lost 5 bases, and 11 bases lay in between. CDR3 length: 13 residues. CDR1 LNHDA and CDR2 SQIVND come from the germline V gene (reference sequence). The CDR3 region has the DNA TGTGCCAGTAGTACCGGACACGTTGAGACCCAGTACTTC. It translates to CASSTGHVETQYF.

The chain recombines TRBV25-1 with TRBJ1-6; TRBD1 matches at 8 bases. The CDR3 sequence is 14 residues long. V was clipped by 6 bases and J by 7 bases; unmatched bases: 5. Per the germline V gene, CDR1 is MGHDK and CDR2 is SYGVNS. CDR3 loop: CASSQTGANSPLHF. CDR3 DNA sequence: TGTGCCAGCAGCCAGACAGGGGCCAATTCACCCCTCCACTTT. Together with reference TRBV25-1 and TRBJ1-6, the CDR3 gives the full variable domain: EADIYQTPRYLVIGTGKKITLECSQTMGHDKMYWYQQDPGMELHLIHYSYGVNSTEKGDLSSESTVSRIRTEHFPLTLESARPSHTSQYLCASSQTGANSPLHFGNGTRLTVT.

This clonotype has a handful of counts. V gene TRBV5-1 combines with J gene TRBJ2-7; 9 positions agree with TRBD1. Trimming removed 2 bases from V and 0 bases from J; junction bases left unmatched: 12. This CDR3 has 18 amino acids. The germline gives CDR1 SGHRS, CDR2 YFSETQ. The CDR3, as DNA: TGCGCCAGCAGCTTTACAGGGGGCGAGGTCTTGGGCTCCTACGAGCAGTACTTC. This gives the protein CASSFTGGEVLGSYEQYF.

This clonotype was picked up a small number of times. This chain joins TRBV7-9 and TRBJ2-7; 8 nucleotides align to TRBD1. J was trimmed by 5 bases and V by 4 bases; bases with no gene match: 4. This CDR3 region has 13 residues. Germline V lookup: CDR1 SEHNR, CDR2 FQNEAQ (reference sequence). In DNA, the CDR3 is TGTGCCAGCAGCTCCACAGGGGGTAACGAGCAGTACTTC. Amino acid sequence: CASSSTGGNEQYF.